The source of this T cell receptor beta chain is a study of cytomegalovirus exposure and HLA in healthy donors. Across the whole study: Earlier, 150 million to 200 million T cells were analyzed, and 90 million to 120 million unique TCR beta sequences were found among them. Study conclusions and caveats: Prior analysis indicated that the majority of TCR beta V segments exhibited productivity approximately 87% or approximately 30% of the time. An ancestry cluster, one associated with Asian ancestry, reportedly showed fewer N-insertions than the approximately 670-donor mean in a later analysis. The authors reported that TCR beta sequences could predict HLA-A and HLA-B alleles. These predictions were accurate for most subjects in the first cohort.

Regarding this clone: Antigen: not known.

The V and J ends lost 0 bases and 5 bases, in that order; junction bases with no gene match: 3. Germline V CDR1 and CDR2: MNHEY, SMNVEV (reference sequence). CDR3 size: 14 residues. PCR was performed using 60 Vbeta and 13 Jbeta primers. This table comes from immunoSEQ multiplex PCR, and its TCRdb copy is limited to in-frame clones, with some not included. Of 150,000 to 200,000 clones in the sample, less than 80% were seen once. Sequenced sample: PBMCs. The V and J genes are TRBV27 and TRBJ1-2, with TRBD1 matching over 7 bases. This TCR came from a man aged 35 to 55 in good health and CMV-seronegative. The DNA for the CDR3 is TGTGCCAGCAGTTTATCACAGGGGTTATATGGCTACACCTTC. Amino acids: CASSLSQGLYGYTF.